The sequence of this T cell receptor (beta chain) was determined in a study of T cells in Graves' hyperthyroidism and ophthalmopathy. This CDR3 contains 15 residues. Trimming cost V 7 bases and J 0 bases, with 13 bases left between them. Germline-derived CDR1 and CDR2 are MNHEY and SVGEGT. Clinical symptoms, serum thyroxine, TRAb, thyroid ultrasound and orbital computed tomography informed diagnoses. The authors took PBMCs from about 9.5 ml fresh peripheral blood. This clonotype came up many times. Its antigen is unidentified. RNA transcripts were the template for amplifying TCR beta CDR3 regions. When the TCR CDR3 underwent first-round RT-PCR, the HTBI primer set was used. TCRdb itself ran the multiplex PCR reads through MiXCR, one entry per CDR3 protein. Seen here are hundreds of thousands of distinct CDR3 sequences, 11% to 15% observed once, and the top ten hold about 10%. Study results and caveats: In the analysis, a 13 V-J model separated ophthalmopathy from stable hyperthyroidism.

V usage is TRBV6-2 or TRBV6-3 and J usage is TRBJ1-5, with no clear D. The material sequenced was blood. The origin of this receptor is a woman younger than 35 with Graves' hyperthyroidism. The CDR3 is CASTPGLYSNQPQHF. For the CDR3, the DNA is TGTGCCAGCACTCCGGGTCTTTATAGCAATCAGCCCCAGCATTTT.